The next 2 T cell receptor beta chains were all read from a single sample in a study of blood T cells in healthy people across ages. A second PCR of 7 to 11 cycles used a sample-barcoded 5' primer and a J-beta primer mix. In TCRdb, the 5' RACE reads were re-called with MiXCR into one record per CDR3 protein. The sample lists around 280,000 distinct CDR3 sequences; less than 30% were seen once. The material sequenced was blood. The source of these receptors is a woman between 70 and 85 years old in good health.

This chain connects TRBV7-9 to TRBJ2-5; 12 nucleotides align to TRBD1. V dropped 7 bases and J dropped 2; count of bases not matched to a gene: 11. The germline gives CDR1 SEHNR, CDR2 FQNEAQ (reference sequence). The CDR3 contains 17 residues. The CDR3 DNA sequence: TGTGCCAGCAACTTGGGACAGGGGGCAAGCCTACAAGAGACCCAGTACTTC. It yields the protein CASNLGQGASLQETQYF.

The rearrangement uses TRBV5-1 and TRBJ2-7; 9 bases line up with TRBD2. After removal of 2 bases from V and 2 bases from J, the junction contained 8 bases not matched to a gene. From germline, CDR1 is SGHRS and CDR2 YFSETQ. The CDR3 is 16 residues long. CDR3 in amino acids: CASSFPTSGLPYEQYF. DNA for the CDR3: TGCGCCAGCAGCTTCCCGACTAGCGGCCTTCCCTACGAGCAGTACTTC.